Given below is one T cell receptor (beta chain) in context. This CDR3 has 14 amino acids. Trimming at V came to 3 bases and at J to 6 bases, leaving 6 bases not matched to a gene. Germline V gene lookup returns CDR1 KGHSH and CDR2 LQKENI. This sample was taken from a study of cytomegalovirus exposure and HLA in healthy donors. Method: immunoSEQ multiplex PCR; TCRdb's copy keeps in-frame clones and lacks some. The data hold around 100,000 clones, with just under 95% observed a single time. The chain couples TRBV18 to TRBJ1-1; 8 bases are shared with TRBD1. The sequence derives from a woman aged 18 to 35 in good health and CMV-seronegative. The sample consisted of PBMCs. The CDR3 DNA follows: TGTGCCAGCTCACCCACCGACAGGGGCCCTGAAGCTTTCTTT. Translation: CASSPTDRGPEAFF.